These 25 T cell receptor beta chains were sequenced from one sample in a study of T cells after yellow fever vaccination. TCRdb used MiXCR to reprocess the 5' RACE reads, holding one entry per CDR3 protein. The data show a few hundred thousand distinct CDR3 sequences, approximately 4.2% seen once. The sample in question was PBMCs, obtained 5 days after the yellow fever booster vaccination. All receptors derive from a young man who received the YFV17D yellow fever vaccine.

There are a few counts of this clonotype. The V gene is TRBV4-2, the J gene TRBJ2-2, with 9 bases identical to TRBD2. The germline V gene has CDR1 LGHNA and CDR2 YNFKEQ. Unmatched junction bases numbered 8, after V lost 3 bases and J lost 6 bases. The CDR3 consists of 16 residues. CDR3 sequence reads: CASSHISGGPSGELFF. The CDR3 DNA reads TGTGCCAGCAGCCACATTAGCGGGGGCCCCTCCGGGGAGCTGTTTTTT.

In its sample, this clonotype was seen a few times. The V and J genes are TRBV5-1 and TRBJ1-1, with D possibly matching TRBD1 (5 bases). The CDR3 is 16 residues long. V was pared by 0 bases and J by 5 bases, with 17 bases between. The germline V gene encodes CDR1 SGHRS and CDR2 YFSETQ. CDR3 sequence reads: CASSLVSWGTATEAFF. CDR3 nucleotide sequence: TGCGCCAGCAGCTTGGTGTCGTGGGGGACCGCAACTGAAGCTTTCTTT.

This clonotype was picked up a small number of times. This chain joins TRBV6-5 and TRBJ1-2; D is possibly TRBD1 (6 bases). This CDR3 is 16 amino acids long. V lost 4 bases and J 2 bases, leaving 17 bases between the germline ends. CDR1 is MNHEY, CDR2 SVGAGI, per germline. The CDR3 spells CASSSILGGRNYGYTF. For the CDR3, the DNA is TGTGCCAGCAGTTCAATTTTGGGGGGCAGGAACTATGGCTACACCTTC.

This clonotype was seen only once. The chain is built from TRBV6-5 and TRBJ1-4; D might be TRBD1 (5 bases). Trimming cost V 0 bases and J 8 bases, with 7 bases left between them. Germline CDR1 reads MNHEY; CDR2 reads SVGAGI. This CDR3 is 13 amino acids long. The CDR3: CASSYSTVEKLFF. Here the CDR3 DNA reads TGTGCCAGCAGTTACTCGACAGTAGAAAAACTGTTTTTT.

In this sample, this clonotype turned up a few times. The chain links TRBV5-1 to TRBJ1-6; D gene unclear. The germline V gene encodes CDR1 SGHRS and CDR2 YFSETQ. V was trimmed by 6 bases and J by 5 bases, leaving 9 bases between them. The CDR3 has 13 amino acids. The CDR3 bases are TGCGCCAGCAAGGGTCAGGATAATTCACCCCTCCACTTT. This codes for CASKGQDNSPLHF.

V usage is TRBV7-2 and J usage is TRBJ2-7; 7 bases are shared with TRBD2. Germline CDR1 and CDR2: SGHTA and FQGNSA. The CDR3 extends over 16 amino acids. V gave up 4 bases and J gave up 0 bases; unmatched junction bases: 9. The CDR3 nucleotides are TGTGCCAGCAGCTACCTTAGCGGGTCTTTCTCCTACGAGCAGTACTTC. Residues: CASSYLSGSFSYEQYF.

This clonotype has just a few counts. The rearrangement links TRBV5-1 to TRBJ1-3, with TRBD1 matching 7 bases. Losses at the gene ends were 1 base for V and 5 bases for J; bases not matched to a gene: 15. The CDR3 runs 18 residues. Germline V gene sequence: CDR1 SGHRS, CDR2 YFSETQ. CDR3 coding DNA: TGCGCCAGCAGCTTGTCTCAAGGCACAGGGGACCCCAGAAACACCATATATTTT. This encodes CASSLSQGTGDPRNTIYF.

This clonotype occurred a few times. This rearrangement joins TRBV30 to TRBJ2-2, with TRBD2 matching 8 bases. The CDR3 consists of 16 residues. In germline, CDR1 is GTSNPN, CDR2 SVGIG (reference sequence). Trimming cost V 3 bases and J 5 bases; bases outside gene matches: 11. The CDR3 bases are TGTGCCTGGAGCTTACCGGGGGGGGCGAGGACCGGGGAGCTGTTTTTT. It specifies CAWSLPGGARTGELFF.

This clonotype was observed at least ten times. In DNA, the CDR3 is TGCAGTGCTCCCCTGAGGGTCAGAGACGCAGCTAACTATGGCTACACCTTC. This gives the protein CSAPLRVRDAANYGYTF. The chain combines TRBV20-1 with TRBJ1-2, with no clear D. Germline CDR1 is DFQATT and CDR2 is SNEGSKA (reference sequence). Trimming stripped 5 bases from V and 0 bases from J, with 22 bases between. This CDR3 has 17 amino acids.

This clonotype was counted between two and nine times. This could be a read error, since a much larger clone is one nucleotide away. This rearrangement joins TRBV30 to TRBJ2-7; D gene uncertain. CDR1 and CDR2 from the germline V gene are GTSNPN and SVGIG (reference sequence). Deletions cut 1 base from V and 4 bases from J, with 17 bases between. CDR3 length: 15 residues. The chain's CDR3 is CAWSAGFPVIYEQYF. CDR3 nucleotide sequence: TGTGCCTGGAGTGCTGGATTCCCAGTGATTTACGAGCAGTACTTC.

The CDR3 sequence is CASSFGINYGYTF. In DNA form, the CDR3 reads TGCGCCAGCAGCTTCGGCATAAACTATGGCTACACCTTC. V gene TRBV5-1 combines with J gene TRBJ1-2; D not resolved. CDR3 length: 13 residues. CDR1 and CDR2 (germline): SGHRS, YFSETQ. Deletions cut 2 bases from V and 2 bases from J, with 7 bases between.

This clonotype was picked up a small number of times. CDR3 nucleotides: TGTGCCAGCAGCCCGGGACTAGCGGGGGAAGAGCAGTACTTC. Translation: CASSPGLAGEEQYF. This rearrangement joins TRBV7-9 to TRBJ2-7, with 14 bases lining up with TRBD2. V lost 5 bases and J lost 7; bases outside the gene matches: 4. Germline CDR1 and CDR2: SEHNR and FQNEAQ (reference sequence). CDR3 length: 14 amino acids.

On this clonotype: Its ends do not fully match the called genes, so a read error is possible. The J gene is TRBJ2-3, the V gene TRBV15; D is undetermined. The CDR3 has 19 residues. CDR1 and CDR2 from the germline V gene are LNHNV and YYDKDF (reference sequence). CDR3 in DNA: TGTGACACCAGCAGAGCCCCCGGGCCAGTGAGCTGGAGCACAGATACGCAGTATTTT. Its translation: CDTSRAPGPVSWSTDTQYF.

This clonotype was seen only a few times. The gene calls are TRBV6-6 and TRBJ1-3, with 7 bases that match TRBD1. Germline-derived CDR1 and CDR2 are MNHNY and SVGAGI (reference sequence). The junction had 20 bases not matched to a gene; V was cut back by 2 bases and J by 10 bases. CDR3 size: 18 residues. The CDR3: CASSYAGTAGRRDWTIYF. The DNA of the CDR3 is TGTGCCAGCAGTTACGCCGGGACAGCCGGAAGGAGGGATTGGACCATATATTTT.

Only a few counts were recorded for this clonotype. The chain links TRBV5-5 to TRBJ1-2; tentative D call: TRBD1 (5 bases). The CDR3 is made up of 14 amino acids. V lost 0 bases and J lost 4, with 10 bases in between. CDR1 is SGHKS and CDR2 is YYEKEE in the germline V gene (reference sequence). The CDR3, as DNA: TGTGCCAGCAGCTTGGCTCAGGGAGGCTATGGCTACACCTTC. Protein product: CASSLAQGGYGYTF.

This clonotype came up many times. This chain connects TRBV6-5 to TRBJ1-1; 7 nucleotides align to TRBD1. Germline V gene sequence: CDR1 MNHEY, CDR2 SVGAGI. The CDR3 is made up of 15 amino acids. Germline trimming cut 4 bases from V and 2 bases from J; bases unmatched to any gene: 7. The DNA for the CDR3 is TGTGCCAGCAGTTCGACAGGGCAGGGAAACACTGAAGCTTTCTTT. Translation: CASSSTGQGNTEAFF.

This clonotype was seen a handful of times. This chain uses TRBV19 with TRBJ1-5; D unresolved. Germline CDR1 LNHDA, CDR2 SQIVND (reference sequence). V was cut by 5 bases and J by 0 bases, with 8 bases left in between. This CDR3 is 14 amino acids long. The CDR3 coding sequence is TGTGCCAGTAGTTTCGAGCATAGCAATCAGCCCCAGCATTTT. Translation gives CASSFEHSNQPQHF.

This clonotype was detected only a few times. The chain links TRBV3-1 to TRBJ2-2, with TRBD2 matching over 9 bases. V was clipped by 0 bases and J by 5 bases; unmatched bases: 10. The length of the CDR3 is 18 residues. Germline CDR1 is LGHDT and CDR2 is YNNKEL (reference sequence). CDR3 protein: CASSQDGVAGAATGELFF. CDR3 DNA sequence: TGTGCCAGCAGCCAAGATGGGGTAGCGGGGGCTGCGACCGGGGAGCTGTTTTTT.

The J gene is TRBJ2-2, the V gene TRBV20-1, with 13 bases aligning to TRBD2. CDR1 is DFQATT and CDR2 is SNEGSKA in the germline V gene (reference sequence). The CDR3 contains 15 residues. CDR3 nucleotide sequence: TGCAGCGGACTAGCGGGGGTTTCGAACACCGGGGAGCTGTTTTTT. Protein sequence: CSGLAGVSNTGELFF.

This clonotype was observed a handful of times. The chain uses TRBV28 and TRBJ2-1; D perhaps matches TRBD2 (5 bases). The germline CDR1 and CDR2 sequences are MDHEN and SYDVKM. Trimming removed 6 bases at V and 7 bases at J, with 13 bases between. This CDR3 has 13 amino acids. CDR3 protein: CASSPPPGNEQFF. The CDR3 DNA reads as TGTGCCAGCAGCCCCCCGCCGGGAAATGAGCAGTTCTTC.

The chain uses TRBV21-1 and TRBJ1-1; the table's D call, TRBD1, has no DNA check behind it. TRBV21-1 is a known pseudogene. The CDR3 runs to 17 residues. In DNA, the CDR3 is TGTGCCAGCAGCAAAGGGGTCAGGGGCCCTGAGAACACTGAAGCTTTCTTT. Translated, it gives CASSKGVRGPENTEAFF.

This rearrangement joins TRBV7-2 to TRBJ2-5, with D tentatively TRBD1 (5 bases). CDR1 is SGHTA and CDR2 is FQGNSA in the germline V gene. Deletions cut 1 base from V and 4 bases from J, with 10 bases between. The CDR3 is made up of 14 amino acids. The CDR3 here is CASSLVGVLETQYF. For the CDR3, the DNA is TGTGCCAGCAGCTTAGTAGGGGTGTTAGAGACCCAGTACTTC. Full variable domain (missing parts from reference TRBV7-2 and TRBJ2-5): GAGVSQSPSNKVTEKGKDVELRCDPISGHTALYWYRQSLGQGLEFLIYFQGNSAPDKSGLPSDRFSAERTGGSVSTLTIQRTQQEDSAVYLCASSLVGVLETQYFGPGTRLLVL.

The chain is built from TRBV7-9 and TRBJ1-5; a possible D gene is TRBD1 (5 bases). Germline assignment: CDR1 SEHNR and CDR2 FQNEAQ (reference sequence). Trimming shortened V by 5 bases and J by 3 bases, and 8 bases separated the two germline ends. The CDR3 has 13 amino acids. The CDR3 DNA reads as TGTGCCAGCAGCACGACAGACAATCAGCCCCAGCATTTT. Encoded protein: CASSTTDNQPQHF.

The rearrangement uses TRBV7-2 and TRBJ2-1, with TRBD2 as a possible D gene (6 bases). Germline V gene lookup returns CDR1 SGHTA and CDR2 FQGNSA. CDR3 size: 15 residues. V was pared by 4 bases and J by 4 bases, with 14 bases between. DNA of the CDR3: TGTGCCAGCAGCTCCCTAGCGTCCGGGTACAATGAGCAGTTCTTC. Protein sequence: CASSSLASGYNEQFF.

This clonotype came up many times. The gene calls are TRBV12-3 or TRBV12-4 and TRBJ1-5, with TRBD1 matching 7 bases. This CDR3 is 15 amino acids long. The ends lost 6 bases at V and 1 base at J; junction bases unmatched: 6. In DNA, the CDR3 is TGTGCCAGCAGGATCGGGACAGCCAGCAATCAGCCCCAGCATTTT. It translates to CASRIGTASNQPQHF.